This T cell receptor (beta chain) stems from a study of blood T cells in healthy people across ages. A second about 6 to 12 cycle PCR used barcoded and J-beta primers. TCRdb re-called the 5' RACE reads through MiXCR, storing one row per CDR3 protein. Among around 1.5 million distinct CDR3 sequences listed, approximately 38% were seen once. V was pared by 5 bases and J by 15 bases, with 19 bases of the junction left unmatched. This CDR3 has 15 residues. The sample was blood. This receptor was identified in a woman aged 18 to 35 in good health. The V gene is TRBV12-3 or TRBV12-4, the J gene TRBJ2-3, with 8 bases lining up with TRBD2. The CDR3 spells CASSVSGVSADVQYF. The DNA for the CDR3 is TGTGCCAGCAGTGTTAGCGGGGTTAGCGCAGATGTGCAATATTTT.